The rows below give T cell receptor beta chains drawn from one sample of a study of response to subunit inactivated influenza vaccine. MiXCR was run by TCRdb on the RT-PCR reads, yielding one entry per CDR3 protein. This sample yields 500,000 to 600,000 distinct CDR3 sequences, of which about 17% are seen a single time; about 3% belongs to the top ten. The sequences come from CD4+ T cells sorted from PBMCs, collected around 25 months after vaccination. The source of these receptors is a man aged 50 to 75 who received an inactivated influenza vaccine. CDR3s include the opening cysteine and the closing phenylalanine or tryptophan. The D gene is left open where the match is weak. Clone size is given for some rows only: seen once, a few or many times, or a class if the clone is expanded.

CDR3nt | CDR3aa | d_gene | v_gene | abundance | j_gene
TGTGCCAGCAGCCCCAGGACAGGGGAGACTGAAGCTTTCTTT | CASSPRTGETEAFF | TRBD1 | TRBV3-1 | . | TRBJ1-1
TGCAGTGCGCAGCGGGGGGGCCAAGATACGCAGTATTTT | CSAQRGGQDTQYF | TRBD2 | TRBV20-1 | . | TRBJ2-3
TGCGCCAGCAGCTTAGGACAGCTCAATAATTCACCCCTCCACTTT | CASSLGQLNNSPLHF | . | TRBV5-1 | . | TRBJ1-6
TGCGCCAGCAGCTTGGTAATTAGCAGCTACGAGCAGTACTTC | CASSLVISSYEQYF | . | TRBV5-1 | few | TRBJ2-7
TGTGCCAGCAGCTTAGATCTGGCAGGCTACGAGCAGTACTTC | CASSLDLAGYEQYF | . | TRBV7-9 | few | TRBJ2-7
TGTGCCAGCAGCACGGAGCGAGGCTACGAGCAGTACTTC | CASSTERGYEQYF | . | TRBV11-3 | few | TRBJ2-7
TGTGCCAGCAGCCCGGGGGTGAGGGCTGGCACAGATACGCAGTATTTT | CASSPGVRAGTDTQYF | . | TRBV14 | . | TRBJ2-3
TGTGCCAGCAGCTTGGGTTGGGCGAGAGTCTACGAGCAGTACTTC | CASSLGWARVYEQYF | . | TRBV5-6 | many | TRBJ2-7
TGTGCCAGTAGTATATCCTTACAAGAGACCCAGTACTTC | CASSISLQETQYF | . | TRBV19 | . | TRBJ2-5
TGTGCCAGCAGTGGTCCGACTAGCGGGAAGGCCTATGAGCAGTTCTTC | CASSGPTSGKAYEQFF | TRBD2 | TRBV6-1 | . | TRBJ2-1
TGCAGTGCTAGAGGCCGGGATTTCCGAGATACGCAGTATTTT | CSARGRDFRDTQYF | . | TRBV20-1 | . | TRBJ2-3
TGCAGTGCTAGAGTCCTTTATTCAGATACGCAGTATTTT | CSARVLYSDTQYF | . | TRBV20-1 | . | TRBJ2-3
TGTGCCAGCAGTGTTACCGGGGCCTATAATTCACCCCTCCACTTT | CASSVTGAYNSPLHF | . | TRBV12-3/TRBV12-4 | few | TRBJ1-6
TGTGCCAGCAGCCAAGAGTCAGGGAGGAACATTCAGTACTTC | CASSQESGRNIQYF | . | TRBV14 | few | TRBJ2-4
TGCGCCAGCACCAAAGGGGACATCGCCTACGAGCAGTACTTC | CASTKGDIAYEQYF | . | TRBV5-1 | once | TRBJ2-7